These 8 T cell receptor beta chains share one sample of origin, sequenced in a study of beta chain features in type 1 diabetes. The sequenced template was cDNA made from the entire isolated RNA. TCRdb's table, derived via immunoSEQ multiplex PCR, lists solely in-frame clones and lacks some. The sample includes about 410,000 clones, approximately 15% seen only once; the top ten take 0.035% to 0.045%. Sequenced material: naive CD4+ T cells from blood. These receptors originate from a man younger than 40 in good health.

This clone occurred a few times. The chain employs TRBV5-4 and TRBJ1-2; 7 nucleotides line up with TRBD1. CDR3 size: 14 residues. With V trimmed by 3 bases and J by 5 bases, 7 bases remained unmatched. Germline values: CDR1 SGHNT, CDR2 YYREEE (reference sequence). The CDR3 loop is CASSSEGQLYGYTF. The CDR3 bases are TGTGCCAGCAGCTCCGAGGGACAGCTGTATGGCTACACCTTC.

This clone has only a few counts. J is TRBJ2-1 and V is TRBV5-1; D is unresolved. Trimming removed 3 bases from V and 9 bases from J, with 7 bases in between. The CDR3 is 11 amino acids. Germline values: CDR1 SGHRS, CDR2 YFSETQ. CDR3 loop: CASSSGREQFF. The CDR3 nucleotides are TGCGCCAGCAGCTCCGGTCGTGAGCAGTTCTTC.

In DNA form, the CDR3 reads TGTGCCAGCAGCTTAGCGGAAGGGGATTATGGCTACACCTTC. Encoded protein: CASSLAEGDYGYTF. The chain couples TRBV7-2 to TRBJ1-2, with D perhaps TRBD1 (5 bases). Trimming left V 0 bases short and J 5 bases short, with 10 bases between. Germline CDR1 reads SGHTA; CDR2 reads FQGNSA. CDR3 length: 14 residues.

This clone was observed a handful of times. The V and J genes are TRBV7-2 and TRBJ2-7; TRBD1 or TRBD2 may be the D gene (5 bases each). This CDR3 region has 15 residues. CDR1 is SGHTA, CDR2 FQGNSA, per germline. V lost 6 bases and J 7 bases, leaving 22 bases between the germline ends. CDR3 nucleotide sequence: TGTGCCAGCAGACCTAGGGGTAGGGGAGTGAGTGAGCAGTACTTC. Residues: CASRPRGRGVSEQYF.

This clone was seen more than once but under ten times. The V and J genes are TRBV18 and TRBJ1-4, with 8 bases matching TRBD1. The CDR3 extends over 14 amino acids. The V gene end was trimmed by 4 bases and the J gene end by 6 bases; junction bases not matched to a gene: 4. Germline CDR1 and CDR2: KGHSH and LQKENI. The CDR3 region is CASSLDRGDEKLFF. CDR3 DNA sequence: TGTGCCAGCTCACTCGACAGGGGTGATGAAAAACTGTTTTTT.

The table lists this clone with a few counts. The V and J genes are TRBV9 and TRBJ2-1, with D possibly matching TRBD2 (5 bases). The CDR3 is made up of 14 amino acids. Between the trimmed V and J ends, which lost 0 bases and 12 bases, there was a span of 16 bases. CDR1 is SGDLS and CDR2 is YYNGEE in the germline V gene. CDR3 protein: CASSVVGSVKAQFF. CDR3 DNA: TGTGCCAGCAGCGTAGTAGGTAGCGTTAAGGCGCAGTTCTTC.

This chain connects TRBV7-9 to TRBJ2-7, with 7 bases aligning to TRBD2. The junction had 4 bases not matched to a gene; V was cut back by 3 bases and J by 5 bases. This CDR3 is built from 13 residues. In germline, CDR1 is SEHNR, CDR2 FQNEAQ (reference sequence). The CDR3 loop reads CASSFGGKDEQYV. The CDR3, as DNA: TGTGCCAGCAGCTTCGGGGGGAAAGACGAGCAGTACGTC.

The gene calls are TRBV2 and TRBJ2-1; D is unresolved. This CDR3 comprises 14 residues. V lost 2 bases to trimming and J lost 0 bases, with 5 bases between them. In germline, CDR1 is SNHLY, CDR2 FYNNEI. The CDR3 DNA follows: TGTGCCAGCAGTGAAATAGGCTCCTACAATGAGCAGTTCTTC. Protein: CASSEIGSYNEQFF.